This TCR beta chain emerged from a study of cytomegalovirus exposure and HLA in healthy donors. Trimming pared 5 bases from V and 1 base from J, leaving 5 bases between. The CDR3 has 12 amino acids. In germline, CDR1 is SEHNR, CDR2 FQNEAQ (reference sequence). Although they were nominally healthy when sampled, donors likely had unrecorded immune exposures. Vbeta (60) and Jbeta (13) primers were used in the PCR. Sequenced by immunoSEQ multiplex PCR; TCRdb stores in-frame clones only, minus some. The sample lists around 67,000 clones; around three quarters were seen once. The rearrangement links TRBV7-9 to TRBJ1-1; unclear D gene. Source material: PBMCs. The origin of this receptor is a man between 18 and 29 years old in good health and CMV-seropositive. The CDR3 here is CASSRGNTEAFF. The CDR3 bases are TGTGCCAGCAGCCGGGGGAACACTGAAGCTTTCTTT.